The entry below describes one T cell receptor (beta chain). As yet, its antigen is unknown. This specimen comes from a study of shared clonotypes between healthy human individuals. Turning to the study itself: The study used three CD4 naive, three CD4 memory, two CD8 naive and one CD8 memory plate per donor.

Overall study results and limits: Clonotypes that were shared across a few donors made up approximately 5% of naive CD4 clonotypes.

Profiled with immunoSEQ multiplex PCR; TCRdb holds only in-frame clones, not every one. The sample holds approximately 1.5 million clones, 95% to 99% seen once. The TCR was taken from a man aged 30 to 45 in good health. Sample: naive CD4+ T cells sorted from blood. Subset of the sample: CD45RA+ positively selected.

The CDR3 region is CASSGLLSSSIPFSSYEQYF. CDR3 sequence (DNA): TGTGCCAGCAGTGGCCTACTTAGCAGTTCAATTCCATTCTCCTCCTACGAGCAGTACTTC. The J gene is TRBJ2-7, the V gene TRBV2; D unresolved. CDR1 is SNHLY and CDR2 is FYNNEI in the germline V gene. The CDR3 is made up of 20 amino acids. V lost 4 bases to trimming and J lost 0 bases, with 28 bases between them.